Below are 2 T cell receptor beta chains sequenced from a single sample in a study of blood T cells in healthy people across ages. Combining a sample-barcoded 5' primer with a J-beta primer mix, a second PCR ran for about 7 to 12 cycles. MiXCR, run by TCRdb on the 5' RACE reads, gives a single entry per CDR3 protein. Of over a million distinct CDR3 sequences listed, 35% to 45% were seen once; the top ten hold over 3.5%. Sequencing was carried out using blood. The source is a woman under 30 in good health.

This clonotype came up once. CDR3: CSVEEAGTYNEQYF. CDR3 sequence (DNA): TGCAGCGTTGAAGAGGCAGGGACCTACAATGAGCAGTACTTC. The rearrangement links TRBV29-1 to TRBJ2-7, with D perhaps given as TRBD1 or TRBD2 (5 bases each). Germline V gene sequence: CDR1 SQVTM, CDR2 ANQGSEA. This CDR3 spans 14 amino acids. The germline V and J ends were trimmed by 0 bases and 7 bases, with 16 bases remaining between them.

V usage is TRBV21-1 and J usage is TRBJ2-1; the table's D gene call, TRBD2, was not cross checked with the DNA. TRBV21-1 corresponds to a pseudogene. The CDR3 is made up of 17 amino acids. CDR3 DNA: TGTGCCAGCAGCAAAGCACCAGGGACTACCCTGTGGTATGAGCAGTTCTTC. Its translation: CASSKAPGTTLWYEQFF.